A single sample gave rise to the 8 T cell receptor beta chains below, sequenced in a study of T-cell memory formation after mild COVID-19 (dated by TCRdb to the early 2020s). Library preparation employed 5' RACE. Data came from an Illumina NovaSeq 6000. TCRdb's own reprocessing of the public reads used fastp at Q25 and MiXCR and kept productive beta chains. Every distinct CDR3 protein forms one entry, paired with its most common genes and DNA. The sample contains about 270,000 distinct CDR3 sequences, under 20% of them found a single time. The ten largest clonotypes hold roughly 25% of the sample. Material for sequencing was PBMCs or a T cell subset sorted from them (not recorded which). The receptors were sampled from a man between 18 and 29 years old who had mild COVID-19 (a few samples of this study predate the infection). The sample titles of this study are shuffled in the database, so cell type and time point are left out; the donor was told from shared clones.

The chain couples TRBV20-1 to TRBJ2-5, with D perhaps matching TRBD1 or TRBD2 (5 bases each). From germline, CDR1 is DFQATT and CDR2 SNEGSKA (reference sequence). V lost 3 bases to trimming and J lost 6 bases, with 11 bases between them. The CDR3 is 12 amino acids. This CDR3 reads CSASRGLQTQYF. In DNA, the CDR3 is TGCAGTGCTAGTCGGGGCCTCCAGACCCAGTACTTC.

The chain is built from TRBV4-2 and TRBJ2-5; 8 nucleotides line up with TRBD2. The V gene's germline CDR1 is LGHNA and CDR2 YNFKEQ. The CDR3 spans 16 residues. Trimming cost V 4 bases and J 5 bases; bases outside gene matches: 12. CDR3 loop: CASSRTGGPGFETQYF. CDR3 in DNA: TGTGCCAGCAGCCGTACGGGGGGGCCGGGTTTTGAGACCCAGTACTTC.

This rearrangement joins TRBV20-1 to TRBJ1-2; 10 bases match TRBD1. This CDR3 contains 15 residues. V lost 5 bases and J lost 4; bases outside the gene matches: 10. Germline V lookup: CDR1 DFQATT, CDR2 SNEGSKA (reference sequence). CDR3 sequence (DNA): TGCAGTGCTGTGACAGGGGGCGTTTGGAGCTATGGCTACACCTTC. It specifies CSAVTGGVWSYGYTF.

This chain connects TRBV30 to TRBJ2-1; possible D gene TRBD2, 5 bases. This CDR3 has 13 residues. The germline V gene has CDR1 GTSNPN and CDR2 SVGIG (reference sequence). V gave up 3 bases and J gave up 4 bases, with 10 bases separating them. This CDR3 reads CAWSEGSYNEQFF. CDR3 sequence (DNA): TGTGCCTGGAGCGAGGGCAGTTACAATGAGCAGTTCTTC.

In its sample, this clonotype was seen many times. V and J are TRBV6-6 and TRBJ2-3; D ambiguous. Germline CDR1 and CDR2: MNHNY and SVGAGI (reference sequence). V lost 6 bases, J lost 4 bases, and 17 bases lay in between. This CDR3 spans 15 amino acids. CDR3 region: CASSQVGLGSDTQYF. CDR3 in DNA: TGTGCCAGCAGCCAAGTCGGGCTGGGCTCAGATACGCAGTATTTT.

The CDR3 coding sequence is TGCGCCAGCAGCCAAGTGGCGGGGGTGGCAGATACGCAGTATTTT. Protein sequence: CASSQVAGVADTQYF. The gene calls are TRBV4-3 and TRBJ2-3; 7 nucleotides agree with TRBD2. The V and J ends lost 1 base and 4 bases, in that order; junction bases with no gene match: 5. This CDR3 region has 15 residues. Germline lookup yields CDR1 LGHNA and CDR2 YSLEER.

The CDR3 bases are TGTGCCAGTAGTGCCCAGGGATATGGCTACACCTTC. This encodes CASSAQGYGYTF. The rearrangement joins TRBV19 to TRBJ1-2; the D gene is possibly TRBD1 (5 bases). CDR1 is LNHDA and CDR2 is SQIVND in the germline V gene (reference sequence). The CDR3 sequence is 12 residues long. V dropped 5 bases and J dropped 5 bases, with 9 bases sitting between them.

The chain recombines TRBV10-3 with TRBJ2-5, with 7 bases that match TRBD1. This CDR3 contains 14 residues. Per germline, CDR1 ENHRY and CDR2 SYGVKD. Germline trimming cut 5 bases from V and 0 bases from J; bases unmatched to any gene: 3. CDR3 amino acids: CAISFDRDQETQYF. The CDR3 DNA sequence: TGTGCCATCAGTTTCGACAGGGACCAAGAGACCCAGTACTTC.